These T cell receptor beta chains were read from a single sample in a study of T cell responses to AZD1222 COVID-19 vaccine. Profiling relied on immunoSEQ multiplex PCR, and the TCRdb table lists in-frame clones only, not all of them. This table holds fewer than 200,000 clones, roughly 92% found once. The material was peripheral blood, obtained on day 0 of AZD1222 vaccination. Receptor source: an adult in good health. Each CDR3 is given with its conserved first and last residue. A D gene is named only where the DNA matches it firmly. The listing skips clone size in some rows; elsewhere it reads once, few, many or a size class.

TRBV25-1	few	NA	TRBJ2-5	CASSMRDKYQETQYF	TGTGCCAGCAGTATGCGGGACAAGTACCAAGAGACCCAGTACTTC
TRBV18	NA	TRBD1	TRBJ2-1	CASSPGTGGLFF	TGTGCCAGCTCACCAGGGACAGGGGGCCTGTTCTTC
TRBV12-3/TRBV12-4	NA	NA	TRBJ1-2	CASSLAGSGYTF	TGTGCCAGCAGTTTAGCGGGGTCAGGCTACACCTTC
TRBV19	NA	NA	TRBJ1-2	CASSYIGYGYTF	TGTGCCAGTAGTTACATCGGCTATGGCTACACCTTC
TRBV19	NA	NA	TRBJ1-5	CASSMVELQYQPQHF	TGTGCCAGTAGTATGGTTGAACTTCAATACCAGCCCCAGCATTTT
TRBV7-9	NA	NA	TRBJ2-1	CASSLRGYEQFF	TGTGCCAGCAGCCTTCGAGGATATGAGCAGTTCTTC
TRBV30	NA	TRBD1	TRBJ1-1	CAWSGGDRNTEAFF	TGTGCCTGGAGTGGAGGGGACAGGAACACTGAAGCTTTCTTT
TRBV2	NA	NA	TRBJ1-1	CASTWDQYTEAFF	TGTGCCAGCACTTGGGACCAATACACTGAAGCTTTCTTT
TRBV6-6	NA	TRBD1	TRBJ1-2	CASSYAETGQGFGYTF	TGTGCCAGCAGTTACGCAGAGACGGGACAGGGCTTCGGCTACACCTTC
TRBV3-1/TRBV3-2	NA	TRBD2	TRBJ2-1	CASSPTGSSGRSGEQFF	TGTGCCAGCAGCCCTACCGGGTCTAGCGGGAGGTCAGGTGAGCAGTTCTTC
TRBV28	NA	NA	TRBJ1-2	CASSKSGFYGYTF	TGTGCCAGCAGTAAGTCGGGTTTCTATGGCTACACCTTC
TRBV7-9	NA	NA	TRBJ1-1	CASSLFADAEAFF	TGTGCCAGCAGCTTATTCGCTGACGCTGAAGCTTTCTTT
TRBV19	NA	NA	TRBJ1-4	CASSRDREKLFF	TGTGCCAGTAGTAGGGACCGGGAAAAACTGTTTTTT
TRBV21-1	NA	NA	TRBJ2-2	CASSRPEGTGRRVGELFF	TGTGCCAGCAGCAGACCTGAGGGGACAGGACGGCGAGTCGGGGAGCTGTTTTTT
TRBV7-9	NA	NA	TRBJ1-4	CASSLAVGEKLFF	TGTGCCAGCAGCTTAGCGGTAGGGGAAAAACTGTTTTTT
TRBV6-5	NA	NA	TRBJ1-2	CASSYNGGGGYTF	TGTGCCAGCAGTTACAACGGGGGGGGCGGCTACACCTTC
TRBV7-2	NA	TRBD1	TRBJ1-2	CASSFYTPGDRGSGYTF	TGTGCCAGCAGCTTTTATACCCCCGGGGACAGGGGAAGCGGCTACACCTTC
TRBV4-1	NA	TRBD1	TRBJ2-1	CASSHPGQAYNEQFF	TGCGCCAGCAGCCATCCGGGACAGGCTTACAATGAGCAGTTCTTC
TRBV2	NA	NA	TRBJ1-3	CASSDPLNPGNTIYF	TGTGCCAGCAGTGATCCCTTAAACCCTGGAAACACCATATATTTT
TRBV6-6	NA	TRBD2	TRBJ2-1	CASREGTTRQFF	TGTGCCAGCAGAGAAGGGACTACGAGACAGTTCTTC
TRBV5-6	NA	NA	TRBJ1-1	CASRVAVPGTEAFF	TGTGCCAGCAGGGTGGCAGTACCCGGAACTGAAGCTTTCTTT
TRBV7-2	NA	NA	TRBJ2-1	CASSLSKTLEQFF	TGTGCCAGCAGCTTAAGCAAGACGCTAGAGCAGTTCTTC
TRBV4-1	NA	NA	TRBJ1-3	CASSQRDSGNTIYF	TGCGCCAGCAGCCAGAGGGACTCTGGAAACACCATATATTTT
TRBV5-4	NA	NA	TRBJ1-2	CASSQGGIGGYTF	TGTGCCAGCAGTCAGGGAGGGATTGGCGGCTACACCTTC
TRBV7-9	NA	NA	TRBJ1-2	CASSPADRDGYTF	TGTGCCAGCAGCCCGGCGGACAGAGACGGCTACACCTTC
TRBV29-1	NA	TRBD1	TRBJ1-1	CSVGDRGPEAFF	TGCAGCGTTGGGGACAGGGGTCCTGAAGCTTTCTTT
TRBV11-3	once	NA	TRBJ1-2	CASSSSSGLYGYTF	TGTGCCAGCAGCTCCTCATCTGGACTCTATGGCTACACCTTC
TRBV6-1	NA	NA	TRBJ2-7	CASSESPGGVYEQYF	TGTGCCAGCAGTGAGTCGCCGGGGGGCGTTTACGAGCAGTACTTC
TRBV6-5	NA	TRBD1	TRBJ1-5	CASSSTGGASQPQHF	TGTGCCAGCAGTTCGACAGGGGGCGCTTCCCAGCCCCAGCATTTT
TRBV3-1/TRBV3-2	NA	NA	TRBJ1-1	CASSQEIVGSMNTEAFF	TGTGCCAGCAGCCAAGAAATTGTGGGCTCGATGAACACTGAAGCTTTCTTT
TRBV5-8	NA	TRBD1	TRBJ1-3	CASSLDRASGNTIYF	TGTGCCAGCAGTTTGGACAGGGCCTCTGGAAACACCATATATTTT
TRBV5-5	NA	TRBD1	TRBJ1-5	CASSLGTGAPDSNQPQHF	TGTGCCAGCAGCTTGGGGACAGGGGCGCCTGATAGCAATCAGCCCCAGCATTTT
TRBV3-1/TRBV3-2	NA	TRBD2	TRBJ2-5	CASSQDLSSRGGTQYF	TGTGCCAGCAGCCAAGATCTTTCTAGCCGGGGGGGGACCCAGTACTTC
TRBV28	NA	NA	TRBJ1-2	CASSRGRNYGYTF	TGTGCCAGCAGTCGCGGACGGAACTATGGCTACACCTTC
TRBV21-1	NA	NA	TRBJ2-4	CASSKKPRKLAKNIQYF	TGTGCCAGCAGCAAGAAACCCCGGAAACTAGCCAAAAACATTCAGTACTTC
TRBV4-1	NA	NA	TRBJ1-2	CASSQDLGNYGYTF	TGCGCCAGCAGCCAAGATTTGGGTAACTATGGCTACACCTTC
TRBV7-2	NA	NA	TRBJ1-1	CASSDQNTEAFF	TGTGCCAGCAGCGACCAGAACACTGAAGCTTTCTTT
TRBV2	NA	TRBD1	TRBJ2-1	CASSGQGSYNEQFF	TGTGCCAGCAGTGGACAGGGATCCTACAATGAGCAGTTCTTC
TRBV3-1/TRBV3-2	NA	NA	TRBJ1-6	CASSQDRYNSPLHF	TGTGCCAGCAGCCAAGACAGGTATAATTCACCCCTCCACTTT
TRBV5-5	NA	NA	TRBJ1-1	CASSLKDRGLNTEAFF	TGTGCCAGCAGCTTGAAGGACCGGGGTTTGAACACTGAAGCTTTCTTT
TRBV3-1/TRBV3-2	NA	NA	TRBJ1-1	CASSQGGRGAFF	TGTGCCAGCAGCCAAGGGGGGCGAGGCGCTTTCTTT
TRBV19	NA	NA	TRBJ1-1	CASSPRLRRGTEAFF	TGTGCCAGTAGCCCGCGACTCCGGCGGGGCACTGAAGCTTTCTTT
TRBV5-1	once	NA	TRBJ1-1	CASSPRSGHTEAFF	TGCGCCAGCAGCCCCCGTTCTGGCCACACTGAAGCTTTCTTT
TRBV19	NA	TRBD2	TRBJ2-1	CASSTTSGRNNEQFF	TGTGCCAGTAGTACGACTAGCGGGAGGAACAATGAGCAGTTCTTC
TRBV18	NA	NA	TRBJ1-5	CASSPGENQPQHF	TGTGCCAGCTCACCGGGAGAGAATCAGCCCCAGCATTTT
TRBV24-1	NA	NA	TRBJ2-1	CATSDSAASVDNEQFF	TGTGCCACCAGTGATTCTGCCGCCAGCGTAGACAATGAGCAGTTCTTC
TRBV2	NA	TRBD1	TRBJ1-1	CASRGQEMNTEAFF	TGTGCCAGCAGGGGACAGGAAATGAACACTGAAGCTTTCTTT
TRBV3-1/TRBV3-2	NA	NA	TRBJ2-7	CASSRLDSGEQYF	TGTGCCAGCAGCCGACTGGACAGCGGCGAGCAGTACTTC
TRBV6-6	NA	NA	TRBJ1-1	CASSPSVKNTEAFF	TGTGCCAGCAGCCCCTCGGTGAAAAACACTGAAGCTTTCTTT
TRBV24-1	NA	TRBD2	TRBJ2-4	CATSDGERGDLAKNIQYF	TGTGCCACCAGTGATGGCGAGCGGGGGGATCTAGCCAAAAACATTCAGTACTTC
TRBV5-1	once	TRBD1	TRBJ1-2	CASSFHGTEYGYTF	TGCGCCAGCAGCTTTCACGGGACAGAGTATGGCTACACCTTC
TRBV25-1	NA	NA	TRBJ1-1	CASSEGERPNTEAFF	TGTGCCAGCAGTGAAGGTGAACGGCCGAACACTGAAGCTTTCTTT
TRBV6-6	NA	NA	TRBJ1-2	CASSYDGYTF	TGTGCCAGCAGTTACGATGGCTACACCTTC
TRBV27	NA	NA	TRBJ2-2	CASSLFSGQPLTGELFF	TGTGCCAGCAGTTTATTCTCCGGACAACCCCTCACCGGGGAGCTGTTTTTT